Each of the 29 T cell receptor beta chains below was sequenced from the same sample in a study of cytomegalovirus exposure and HLA in healthy donors. It was with 60 Vbeta and 13 Jbeta primers that the PCR ran. The protocol was immunoSEQ multiplex PCR, while the TCRdb copy is restricted to in-frame clones and leaves out a portion. The sample includes hundreds of thousands of clones, 70% to 90% of them seen just once. Input material: PBMCs. The receptors were gathered from a man aged 25-45 years in good health and CMV-seronegative.

A note on this clone: This specimen includes other DNA sequences encoding the same CDR3. This chain joins TRBV9 and TRBJ1-1; 7 positions agree with TRBD1. Trimming removed 0 bases from V and 4 bases from J; junction bases left unmatched: 3. The CDR3 has 14 amino acids. Germline assignment: CDR1 SGDLS and CDR2 YYNGEE. The CDR3 reads CASSVGQGPTEAFF. Written as DNA, the CDR3 is TGTGCCAGCAGCGTAGGACAGGGACCCACTGAAGCTTTCTTT.

V gene TRBV6-1 combines with J gene TRBJ1-5; TRBD1 matches 9 bases. Germline V gene sequence: CDR1 MNHNS, CDR2 SASEGT. This CDR3 contains 15 residues. J was trimmed by 3 bases and V by 6 bases; bases with no gene match: 6. CDR3 coding DNA: TGTGCCAGCAGAAGGGACAGGGACTACAATCAGCCCCAGCATTTT. Amino acids: CASRRDRDYNQPQHF.

The chain combines TRBV5-1 with TRBJ2-3; 7 bases are a match to TRBD1. With 2 bases clipped from V and 11 bases from J, the junction kept 11 bases outside the gene matches. The CDR3 totals 14 residues. CDR1 and CDR2 from the germline V gene are SGHRS and YFSETQ. The CDR3 is CASSFQGVSYRQYF. The DNA for the CDR3 is TGCGCCAGCAGCTTCCAGGGGGTTTCCTATAGGCAGTATTTT.

The chain links TRBV7-2 to TRBJ1-5; D gene uncertain. Germline CDR1 SGHTA, CDR2 FQGNSA. This CDR3 has 19 amino acids. V dropped 0 bases and J dropped 0 bases, with 18 bases sitting between them. The chain's CDR3 is CASSLAGPRGQFSNQPQHF. The CDR3 nucleotides read TGTGCCAGCAGCTTAGCCGGACCCCGCGGGCAATTTAGCAATCAGCCCCAGCATTTT.

This clone has only one observation. The chain combines TRBV5-8 with TRBJ1-1; no firm D call. Germline assignment: CDR1 SGHTS and CDR2 YDEGEE. V shed 3 bases and J shed 0 bases, with 6 bases lying between them. The length of the CDR3 is 13 residues. DNA for the CDR3: TGTGCCAGCAGCTCGAGGGTGAACACTGAAGCTTTCTTT. Translated: CASSSRVNTEAFF.

V gene TRBV7-6 combines with J gene TRBJ2-5; 7 bases align to TRBD1. The CDR3 spans 14 residues. V gave up 1 base and J gave up 5 bases; unmatched junction bases: 4. Per germline, CDR1 SGHVS and CDR2 FNYEAQ. CDR3 bases: TGTGCCAGCAGCTTAGTCCCAGGGGGTGAGACCCAGTACTTC. Translated: CASSLVPGGETQYF. The whole variable domain, remainder taken from reference TRBV7-6 and TRBJ2-5, is GAGVSQSPRYKVTKRGQDVALRCDPISGHVSLYWYRQALGQGPEFLTYFNYEAQQDKSGLPNDRFSAERPEGSISTLTIQRTEQRDSAMYRCASSLVPGGETQYFGPGTRLLVL.

CDR3 loop: CASSSPRQGANQPQHF. The CDR3 region has the DNA TGTGCCAGCAGTTCCCCCAGACAGGGAGCAAATCAGCCCCAGCATTTT. The V and J genes are TRBV28 and TRBJ1-5, with 7 bases aligning to TRBD1. The CDR3 loop spans 16 amino acids. CDR1 and CDR2 (germline): MDHEN, SYDVKM. V shed 4 bases and J 4 bases; nucleotides not matched to a gene: 10.

The chain couples TRBV10-1 to TRBJ2-5; 11 positions match TRBD2. The V and J ends lost 3 bases and 5 bases, in that order; junction bases with no gene match: 8. This CDR3 has 16 residues. CDR1 and CDR2 (germline): WNHNN, SYGVQD (reference sequence). The CDR3: CASSDGTSGLLETQYF. DNA for the CDR3: TGCGCCAGCAGTGACGGGACTAGCGGCTTATTGGAGACCCAGTACTTC.

V and J are TRBV28 and TRBJ1-3; TRBD1 aligns across 9 bases. This CDR3 has 15 amino acids. CDR1 is MDHEN, CDR2 SYDVKM, per germline. The trim removed 11 bases at V and 2 bases at J, leaving 10 bases unmatched. The CDR3 region has the DNA TGTGCCTCTCGTCCCGGGGACAGGGCTGGAAACACCATATATTTT. Its translation is CASRPGDRAGNTIYF.

This chain uses TRBV13 with TRBJ2-7, with 11 bases fitting TRBD2. There are 17 residues in the CDR3. The J segment lost 1 base and the V segment lost 4 bases, leaving 9 bases of the junction unmatched. CDR1 and CDR2 (germline): PRHDT, FYEKMQ (reference sequence). In nucleotides, the CDR3 is TGTGCCAGCAGCTCGGCTAGCGGGGGGCTCAATTCCTACGAGCAGTACTTC. This encodes CASSSASGGLNSYEQYF.

The chain employs TRBV29-1 and TRBJ2-3, with TRBD2 matching over 8 bases. J was trimmed by 3 bases and V by 4 bases; bases with no gene match: 15. Germline CDR1 is SQVTM and CDR2 is ANQGSEA. The CDR3 covers 17 residues. CDR3 loop: CSVAPIYPGGETDTQYF. The CDR3 DNA reads as TGCAGCGTTGCCCCTATTTATCCCGGGGGGGAGACAGATACGCAGTATTTT.

CDR3 in DNA: TGTGCCAGCAGCTTTGGGTCGACACCAAACTTCTATGGCTACACCTTC. This encodes CASSFGSTPNFYGYTF. The chain recombines TRBV7-2 with TRBJ1-2; D is undetermined. The CDR3 loop spans 16 amino acids. In germline, CDR1 is SGHTA, CDR2 FQGNSA. The V end was cut by 3 bases, the J end by 4 bases, with 18 bases between.

The chain carries TRBV6-4 and TRBJ2-1; D may be TRBD2 (7 bases). Germline V CDR1 and CDR2: MRHNA, SNTAGT. The germline V and J ends were trimmed by 2 bases and 5 bases, with 13 bases remaining between them. This CDR3 is built from 15 residues. The CDR3 coding sequence is TGTGCCAGCAGTGACGAGGGGGGGCCTAACAATGAGCAGTTCTTC. This codes for CASSDEGGPNNEQFF.

The chain employs TRBV28 and TRBJ1-4; TRBD1 is a possible D gene (5 bases). V lost 6 bases and J lost 7, with 12 bases in between. The V gene's germline CDR1 is MDHEN and CDR2 SYDVKM. CDR3 size: 13 residues. The CDR3 protein is CASRRGPGEKLFF. The CDR3 region has the DNA TGTGCCAGCAGGCGGGGCCCCGGTGAAAAACTGTTTTTT.

This rearrangement joins TRBV7-8 to TRBJ2-7; D is possibly TRBD1 (6 bases). Germline V CDR1 and CDR2: SGHVS, FQNEAQ. CDR3 length: 14 amino acids. Trimming left V 5 bases short and J 5 bases short, with 16 bases between. CDR3 protein: CASSPRTARNEQYF. The CDR3 DNA is TGTGCCAGCAGCCCGAGGACAGCTCGGAACGAGCAGTACTTC. Together with reference TRBV7-8 and TRBJ2-7, the CDR3 gives the full variable domain: GAGVSQSPRYKVAKRGQDVALRCDPISGHVSLFWYQQALGQGPEFLTYFQNEAQLDKSGLPSDRFFAERPEGSVSTLKIQRTQQEDSAVYLCASSPRTARNEQYFGPGTRLTVT.

The rearrangement uses TRBV5-6 and TRBJ1-4; maybe TRBD1 (5 bases). The CDR3 sequence is 13 residues long. The V and J ends lost 2 bases and 8 bases respectively, with 10 bases between them. Germline CDR1 SGHDT, CDR2 YYEEEE. CDR3 loop: CASSLGVEEKLFF. The CDR3 nucleotides are TGTGCCAGCAGCTTAGGGGTGGAGGAAAAACTGTTTTTT. Full variable domain (rest looked up from reference TRBV5-6 and TRBJ1-4): DAGVTQSPTHLIKTRGQQVTLRCSPKSGHDTVSWYQQALGQGPQFIFQYYEEEERQRGNFPDRFSGHQFPNYSSELNVNALLLGDSALYLCASSLGVEEKLFFGSGTQLSVL.

The CDR3: CASSQEATGSSYNEQFF. In nucleotides, the CDR3 is TGTGCCAGCAGCCAAGAAGCCACTGGGAGCTCCTACAATGAGCAGTTCTTC. This chain joins TRBV4-2 and TRBJ2-1; a possible D gene is TRBD2 (5 bases). The CDR3 is 17 amino acids. Germline V gives CDR1 LGHNA, CDR2 YNFKEQ. V was shortened by 0 bases and J by 0 bases, with 12 bases between the two germline ends.

This chain joins TRBV5-1 and TRBJ1-6, with D hard to call. The CDR3 covers 15 residues. Trimming took off 0 bases at V and 5 bases at J, with 9 bases between the two ends. Germline loops: CDR1 SGHRS, CDR2 YFSETQ. CDR3 residues: CASSLGSDDNSPLHF. In nucleotides, the CDR3 is TGCGCCAGCAGCTTGGGTTCAGATGATAATTCACCCCTCCACTTT.

The rearrangement links TRBV19 to TRBJ1-1; D perhaps matches TRBD1 (6 bases). The CDR3 spans 14 residues. Germline CDR1 reads LNHDA; CDR2 reads SQIVND (reference sequence). V gave up 5 bases and J gave up 0 bases, with 10 bases separating them. The CDR3 spells CASSWGQMNTEAFF. CDR3 bases: TGTGCCAGTAGTTGGGGACAAATGAACACTGAAGCTTTCTTT.

This clone was detected only once. The chain has TRBV15 and TRBJ2-1; 7 nucleotides match TRBD2. The CDR3 extends over 15 amino acids. V lost 1 base and J lost 9; bases outside the gene matches: 9. The germline V gene has CDR1 LNHNV and CDR2 YYDKDF (reference sequence). CDR3 coding DNA: TGTGCCACCAGCAGAGTGGGGGGGGTCCAGGGTGAGCAGTTCTTC. Translating gives CATSRVGGVQGEQFF. The full variable domain, completed using reference TRBV15 and TRBJ2-1, is DAMVIQNPRYQVTQFGKPVTLSCSQTLNHNVMYWYQQKSSQAPKLLFHYYDKDFNNEADTPDNFQSRRPNTSFCFLDIRSPGLGDTAMYLCATSRVGGVQGEQFFGPGTRLTVL.

The chain carries TRBV6-5 and TRBJ2-1, with D possibly being TRBD1 (6 bases). The V gene lost 10 bases and the J gene lost 7 bases, with 17 bases spanning the gap. Germline CDR1 is MNHEY and CDR2 is SVGAGI. The CDR3 has 13 amino acids. Here the CDR3 reads CATTGDLLNEQFF. The DNA of the CDR3 is TGTGCCACGACAGGAGACCTTTTGAATGAGCAGTTCTTC.

The chain combines TRBV9 with TRBJ1-6, with 10 bases fitting TRBD1. CDR1 is SGDLS and CDR2 is YYNGEE in the germline V gene. The CDR3 covers 16 residues. The J segment lost 5 bases and the V segment lost 4 bases, leaving 6 bases of the junction unmatched. Written as DNA, the CDR3 is TGTGCCAGCAGCCTGACAGGGGGCGCAGATAATTCACCCCTCCACTTT. It translates to CASSLTGGADNSPLHF.

This clone has a handful of counts. The chain uses TRBV5-1 and TRBJ1-1, with D unresolved. The CDR3 runs 13 residues. Germline CDR1 reads SGHRS; CDR2 reads YFSETQ. V gave up 3 bases and J gave up 0 bases, with 6 bases separating them. The CDR3 DNA reads TGCGCCAGCAGCTCGGGGATGAACACTGAAGCTTTCTTT. This encodes CASSSGMNTEAFF.

The rearrangement links TRBV6-5 to TRBJ1-1, with D perhaps matching TRBD1 (5 bases). The CDR3 extends over 14 amino acids. Germline loops: CDR1 MNHEY, CDR2 SVGAGI. V was clipped by 6 bases and J by 4 bases, with 15 bases between them. The CDR3: CASRGGAERTEAFF. CDR3 DNA: TGTGCCAGCAGGGGAGGGGCCGAGCGCACTGAAGCTTTCTTT.

The chain is built from TRBV27 and TRBJ2-7, with 11 bases matching TRBD1. V shed 6 bases, J shed 4 bases, and the junction held 5 bases outside the gene matches. There are 14 residues in the CDR3. Looked up from germline, CDR1 is MNHEY and CDR2 is SMNVEV (reference sequence). In DNA, the CDR3 is TGTGCCAGCAGACGTGGACAGGGGGCTTACGAGCAGTACTTC. Translated, it gives CASRRGQGAYEQYF.

This clone came up a few times. The J gene is TRBJ1-4, the V gene TRBV29-1; 7 bases fit TRBD1. The CDR3 loop spans 13 amino acids. Germline CDR1 reads SQVTM; CDR2 reads ANQGSEA. V gave up 6 bases and J gave up 6 bases; unmatched junction bases: 7. CDR3 nucleotide sequence: TGCAGCGTCGCGACAGGGTGGGATGAAAAACTGTTTTTT. Its protein product is CSVATGWDEKLFF.

The chain is built from TRBV9 and TRBJ2-1; 10 nucleotides match TRBD2. Germline V gene sequence: CDR1 SGDLS, CDR2 YYNGEE. Trimming at V came to 2 bases and at J to 7 bases, leaving 6 bases not matched to a gene. The CDR3 is 15 residues long. CDR3 bases: TGTGCCAGCAGCGTTACAGCGGGGGGGGGAAATGAGCAGTTCTTC. This encodes CASSVTAGGGNEQFF.

The chain carries TRBV7-8 and TRBJ2-7, with TRBD1 as a possible D gene (6 bases). Trimming shortened V by 5 bases and J by 0 bases, and 14 bases separated the two germline ends. The germline gives CDR1 SGHVS, CDR2 FQNEAQ. There are 15 residues in the CDR3. CDR3 nucleotide sequence: TGTGCCAGCAGCCCACAGGGCCGAAGCTCCTACGAGCAGTACTTC. Protein product: CASSPQGRSSYEQYF.

This clone was observed a few times. The V call is TRBV6-6, the J call TRBJ2-5, with a tentative D call TRBD2 (5 bases). There are 14 residues in the CDR3. Germline V lookup: CDR1 MNHNY, CDR2 SVGAGI (reference sequence). Trimming cost V 6 bases and J 5 bases, with 16 bases left between them. The CDR3 here is CASREFTRGETQYF. The CDR3 DNA sequence: TGTGCCAGCAGGGAATTTACAAGAGGGGAGACCCAGTACTTC.